This T cell receptor (beta chain) was documented in a study of beta chain features in type 1 diabetes. Study at large: All samples together contributed 85 million to 120 million sorted cells for examination. Whole-study findings and limits: VDJ junctions from patients with type 1 diabetes contained fewer insertions and more deletions.

This clone was observed a few times. Its antigen is as yet unknown. The authors reverse transcribed all of the isolated RNA, so sequencing captured expressed TCRB transcripts. It was found that naive, central memory and regulatory T cell samples averaged about 3.57 million reads. TCRdb's table, derived via immunoSEQ multiplex PCR, lists solely in-frame clones and lacks some. The profile shows hundreds of thousands of clones, around 15% of them singletons. Isolation of CD4+ naive, central memory, regulatory and stem cell-like memory cells was achieved by sorting via CD45RO/CCR7/CD25/CD127/CD95/CD27. V was trimmed by 3 bases and J by 3 bases, leaving 18 bases between them. Germline CDR1 KGHSH, CDR2 LQKENI. This CDR3 is 16 amino acids long.

The sequencing input was naive CD4+ T cells from blood. This chain joins TRBV18 and TRBJ2-7; no definite D call. This sequence was found in a man aged 18 to 29 in good health. Here the CDR3 reads CASSPAFQQNYYEQYF. DNA of the CDR3: TGTGCCAGCTCACCGGCATTTCAACAAAACTACTACGAGCAGTACTTC. The full variable domain, in which reference TRBV18 and TRBJ2-7 provide the parts outside the CDR3, is NAGVMQNPRHLVRRRGQEARLRCSPMKGHSHVYWYRQLPEEGLKFMVYLQKENIIDESGMPKERFSAEFPKEGPSILRIQQVVRGDSAAYFCASSPAFQQNYYEQYFGPGTRLTVT.